Each of the 21 T cell receptor beta chains below was sequenced from the same sample in a study of cytomegalovirus exposure and HLA in healthy donors. This table comes from immunoSEQ multiplex PCR, and its TCRdb copy is limited to in-frame clones, with some not included. The table has under 140,000 clones, roughly 89% seen once. The sample comprised PBMCs. The source of these receptors is a woman younger than 30 in good health and CMV-seronegative.

The rearrangement uses TRBV28 and TRBJ1-5, with D possibly TRBD1 on 6 matching bases. V lost 7 bases and J 4 bases, leaving 14 bases between the germline ends. Germline V gene data show CDR1 as MDHEN and CDR2 as SYDVKM. The CDR3 length is 14 residues. In DNA, the CDR3 is TGTGCCAGCAAACGCTGGGACAAGAATCAGCCCCAGCATTTT. Its protein is CASKRWDKNQPQHF.

The V gene is TRBV5-1, the J gene TRBJ2-6; 8 positions match TRBD1. Germline-derived CDR1 and CDR2 are SGHRS and YFSETQ. V was pared by 4 bases and J by 2 bases, with 2 bases of the junction left unmatched. This CDR3 comprises 15 residues. The CDR3 here is CASSQDRAGANVLTF. The CDR3 bases are TGCGCCAGCAGCCAGGACAGGGCTGGGGCCAACGTCCTGACTTTC.

This clone occurred once. The V gene is TRBV6-1, the J gene TRBJ2-1; D unclear. The V gene's germline CDR1 is MNHNS and CDR2 SASEGT. There are 17 residues in the CDR3. V was pared by 1 base and J by 2 bases, with 15 bases between. CDR3 amino acids: CASSEDRPGEPYNEQFF. DNA of the CDR3: TGTGCCAGCAGTGAAGATCGTCCCGGAGAACCCTACAATGAGCAGTTCTTC.

The rearrangement links TRBV6-1 to TRBJ2-7, with TRBD1 identical over 7 bases. The germline gives CDR1 MNHNS, CDR2 SASEGT. The V and J ends lost 1 base and 0 bases, in that order; junction bases with no gene match: 6. The CDR3 loop spans 16 amino acids. CDR3 DNA sequence: TGTGCCAGCAGTGAAGATGGGGGACAGCCCTCCTACGAGCAGTACTTC. This sequence encodes CASSEDGGQPSYEQYF.

The chain employs TRBV6-1 and TRBJ2-7; D might be TRBD1 (6 bases). Trimming took off 3 bases at V and 4 bases at J, with 13 bases between the two ends. CDR3 size: 14 residues. Looked up from germline, CDR1 is MNHNS and CDR2 is SASEGT. The CDR3: CASSDPGHLYEQYF. In DNA, the CDR3 is TGTGCCAGCAGTGACCCGGGACACCTATACGAGCAGTACTTC.

The table lists this clone with a count of one. This rearrangement joins TRBV11-1 to TRBJ2-7, with 9 bases aligning to TRBD2. The CDR3 contains 15 residues. Trimming took 3 bases from V and 2 from J; bases not matched to a gene: 5. Germline CDR1 SGHAT, CDR2 FQDESV (reference sequence). CDR3 residues: CASSFPLAGAYEQYF. In DNA form, the CDR3 reads TGTGCCAGCAGCTTCCCGTTAGCGGGGGCCTACGAGCAGTACTTC.

The V gene is TRBV19, the J gene TRBJ2-1, with D possibly matching TRBD2 (5 bases). CDR1 is LNHDA, CDR2 SQIVND, per germline (reference sequence). The CDR3 is 15 residues long. The ends were cut back, 3 bases at V and 4 bases at J, with 13 bases in the middle. The DNA for the CDR3 is TGTGCCAGTAGTATGTCAGAAGCGGTGTACAATGAGCAGTTCTTC. Translating gives CASSMSEAVYNEQFF.

This clone was recorded once. The rearrangement joins TRBV4-3 to TRBJ2-1, with 9 positions matching TRBD2. Unmatched junction bases numbered 14, after V lost 3 bases and J lost 8 bases. The CDR3 spans 17 residues. Looked up from germline, CDR1 is LGHNA and CDR2 is YSLEER. DNA for the CDR3: TGCGCCAGCAGCCATACCACGGGTAGCGGGAGTCTGGATGAGCAGTTCTTC. Encoded protein: CASSHTTGSGSLDEQFF.

J is TRBJ2-7 and V is TRBV5-1, with D tentatively TRBD1 (5 bases). Germline values: CDR1 SGHRS, CDR2 YFSETQ. The germline V and J ends were trimmed by 0 bases and 6 bases, with 16 bases remaining between them. The CDR3 contains 15 residues. The CDR3 is CASSLEVGVFSEQYF. Here the CDR3 DNA reads TGCGCCAGCAGCTTGGAGGTAGGGGTGTTTAGCGAGCAGTACTTC.

The rearrangement links TRBV2 to TRBJ1-4; possible D gene TRBD1, 6 bases. The CDR3 contains 14 residues. Trimming removed 6 bases from V and 3 bases from J, with 11 bases in between. The germline V gene encodes CDR1 SNHLY and CDR2 FYNNEI. The CDR3 nucleotides are TGTGCCAGCAGAGAGGGGGGGTCTAATGAAAAACTGTTTTTT. It specifies CASREGGSNEKLFF.

V is TRBV19 and J is TRBJ1-6; the match to TRBD1 covers 7 bases. The V segment lost 1 base and the J segment 6 bases; nucleotides outside the gene matches: 6. This CDR3 comprises 16 residues. CDR1 is LNHDA, CDR2 SQIVND, per germline (reference sequence). DNA of the CDR3: TGTGCCAGTAGTATAGGGGGACAGAAACTTAATTCACCCCTCCACTTT. Translation: CASSIGGQKLNSPLHF.

This clone has a single count. The genes are TRBV6-6 and TRBJ1-2, with TRBD1 matching 7 bases. This CDR3 has 16 amino acids. The junction had 7 bases not matched to a gene; V was cut back by 2 bases and J by 1 base. The V gene's germline CDR1 is MNHNY and CDR2 SVGAGI (reference sequence). The DNA for the CDR3 is TGTGCCAGCAGTTACAGTGGGACAGAGGATAACTATGGCTACACCTTC. This encodes CASSYSGTEDNYGYTF.

The chain has TRBV19 and TRBJ2-5, with D perhaps TRBD1 (5 bases). Trimming took 6 bases from V and 4 from J, leaving 15 bases between them. CDR1 is LNHDA and CDR2 is SQIVND in the germline V gene (reference sequence). The CDR3 has 14 residues. CDR3 residues: CASSRNDRVETQYF. For the CDR3, the DNA is TGTGCCAGTAGCCGAAATGACAGAGTAGAGACCCAGTACTTC.

The rearrangement links TRBV27 to TRBJ2-7, with 11 bases that match TRBD1. The CDR3 length is 16 residues. The V gene end was trimmed by 6 bases and the J gene end by 4 bases; junction bases not matched to a gene: 11. Germline values: CDR1 MNHEY, CDR2 SMNVEV (reference sequence). The CDR3 here is CASREFPGQGDYEQYF. DNA of the CDR3: TGTGCCAGCAGAGAATTCCCGGGACAGGGGGATTACGAGCAGTACTTC.

The chain links TRBV7-9 to TRBJ2-7; the match to TRBD1 covers 8 bases. CDR1 and CDR2 from the germline V gene are SEHNR and FQNEAQ (reference sequence). This CDR3 region has 16 residues. With 2 bases clipped from V and 0 bases from J, the junction kept 6 bases outside the gene matches. Here the CDR3 reads CASSLTRTGNSYEQYF. The CDR3 coding sequence is TGTGCCAGCAGCTTAACCCGGACAGGGAACTCCTACGAGCAGTACTTC.

V usage is TRBV23-1 and J usage is TRBJ1-2; 8 bases map to TRBD1. TRBV23-1 is sorted into the ORF group, with uncertain function. V was pared by 3 bases and J by 4 bases, with 16 bases of the junction left unmatched. The CDR3 length is 18 residues. In DNA, the CDR3 is TGCGCCAGCAGTCAGGCGGGACAGGTCTCCCTCTCCTCCTATGGCTACACCTTC. This encodes CASSQAGQVSLSSYGYTF.

The CDR3 coding sequence is TGTGCCACCAGCAGGGACAATATTGGCTCTGGAAACACCATATATTTT. Amino acids: CATSRDNIGSGNTIYF. The chain couples TRBV15 to TRBJ1-3, with TRBD1 as a possible D gene (5 bases). Deletions cut 3 bases from V and 0 bases from J, with 12 bases between. The CDR3 has 16 residues. Germline V gene lookup returns CDR1 LNHNV and CDR2 YYDKDF (reference sequence).

V gene TRBV5-1 combines with J gene TRBJ1-2; 8 positions agree with TRBD1. The CDR3 runs 16 residues. Germline values: CDR1 SGHRS, CDR2 YFSETQ. Trimming at V came to 0 bases and at J to 4 bases, leaving 8 bases not matched to a gene. In DNA form, the CDR3 reads TGCGCCAGCAGCTTGGCAGGGGGCCAAGGTGGCTATGGCTACACCTTC. This translates into CASSLAGGQGGYGYTF.

The chain uses TRBV7-9 and TRBJ2-2; TRBD2 matches at 7 bases. V dropped 5 bases and J dropped 7; count of bases not matched to a gene: 10. CDR1 and CDR2 from the germline V gene are SEHNR and FQNEAQ (reference sequence). CDR3 length: 15 amino acids. As DNA, the CDR3 is TGTGCCAGCAGCCGGGAGGCGAGCGTCGGCGGGGAGCTGTTTTTT. Residues: CASSREASVGGELFF.

This clone is a singleton in its sample. This rearrangement joins TRBV7-9 to TRBJ2-3; 12 bases are shared with TRBD2. J gave up 5 bases and V 5 bases, and 5 bases lay outside the gene matches. The CDR3 spans 15 residues. In germline, CDR1 is SEHNR, CDR2 FQNEAQ (reference sequence). The DNA of the CDR3 is TGTGCCAGCAGCCCCCTGACTAGCGGGGGAGATACGCAGTATTTT. Protein sequence: CASSPLTSGGDTQYF.

In this sample, this clone turned up once. J is TRBJ1-1 and V is TRBV18; D gene unclear. The ends were cut back, 4 bases at V and 1 base at J, with 7 bases in the middle. Per the germline V gene, CDR1 is KGHSH and CDR2 is LQKENI. The CDR3 consists of 13 residues. The CDR3 coding sequence is TGTGCCAGCTCACTAAATTGGAACACTGAAGCTTTCTTT. Translated, it gives CASSLNWNTEAFF.